This TCR beta chain is from a study of beta chain features in type 1 diabetes. The overall study: Cell yields, gender and age were comparable in patients and healthy donors.

V was clipped by 7 bases and J by 0 bases, with 19 bases between them. The CDR3 runs to 18 residues. Per the germline V gene, CDR1 is SNHLY and CDR2 is FYNNEI. General study results and limits: A moderate, significant TCRB CDR3 shortening appeared in type 1 diabetes across four CD4+ subsets.

With regard to this clone: Its antigen is as yet unknown.

Every isolated RNA sample was fully reverse transcribed, so sequencing captured expressed TCRB transcripts. The table came from immunoSEQ multiplex PCR; TCRdb's copy has only in-frame clones and leaves some out. This table holds about 150,000 clones, approximately 10% found once. The sequence was obtained from a man aged 25-45 years with type 1 diabetes. The chain links TRBV2 to TRBJ2-6; no reliable D call. Sequenced: central memory CD4+ T cells from blood. CDR3 region: CASMAVPGDHSGANVLTF. The CDR3 DNA follows: TGTGCCAGCATGGCGGTCCCCGGTGACCACTCTGGGGCCAACGTCCTGACTTTC.